The rows below give T cell receptor beta chains drawn from one sample of a study of blood T cell repertoires in COVID-19. Profiling relied on immunoSEQ multiplex PCR, and the TCRdb table lists in-frame clones only, not all of them. The sample includes around 140,000 clones, roughly 80% of them seen just once. Sample: peripheral blood. The receptors originated from a man in his 70s who had recovered from COVID-19. The CDR3 runs from the conserved cysteine through the conserved F or W. The D gene is left open where the match is weak. Rows give clone size only sometimes, using once, few, many, or a class for an expanded clone.

size | J | D | V | CDR3 | DNA
once | TRBJ2-5 | TRBD1 | TRBV9 | CASSVEDREETQYF | TGTGCCAGCAGCGTAGAGGACAGGGAAGAGACCCAGTACTTC
few | TRBJ2-7 | NA | TRBV6-5 | CASSLGGEWHEQYF | TGTGCCAGCAGTCTGGGGGGAGAGTGGCACGAGCAGTACTTC
NA | TRBJ2-3 | TRBD2 | TRBV29-1 | CSGLAGSDTQYF | TGCAGCGGACTAGCGGGATCAGATACGCAGTATTTT
NA | TRBJ2-7 | TRBD1 | TRBV25-1 | CASSDPTGGGYEQYF | TGTGCCAGCAGTGATCCCACAGGGGGCGGGTACGAGCAGTACTTC
NA | TRBJ2-1 | TRBD2 | TRBV19 | CASSIERASGVSYNEQFF | TGTGCCAGTAGTATAGAAAGGGCTAGCGGGGTTTCCTACAATGAGCAGTTCTTC
few | TRBJ2-1 | NA | TRBV9 | CASSASAGSSYNEQFF | TGTGCCAGCAGCGCATCGGCCGGGAGCTCCTACAATGAGCAGTTCTTC
NA | TRBJ1-1 | NA | TRBV15 | CATSGWGVEAFF | TGTGCCACCAGCGGATGGGGAGTTGAAGCTTTCTTT
NA | TRBJ1-2 | TRBD1 | TRBV28 | CANRGNYGYTF | TGTGCGAACAGGGGAAACTATGGCTACACCTTC
few | TRBJ2-5 | NA | TRBV18 | CASSLSLYQETQYF | TGTGCCAGCTCACTCTCCTTGTACCAAGAGACCCAGTACTTC
NA | TRBJ2-1 | TRBD2 | TRBV5-5 | CASSFVTSPLYNEQFF | TGTGCCAGCAGCTTCGTGACTAGCCCACTCTACAATGAGCAGTTCTTC
NA | TRBJ2-7 | NA | TRBV6-2/TRBV6-3 | CASSYPDIYEQYF | TGTGCCAGCAGTTACCCGGACATTTACGAGCAGTACTTC
NA | TRBJ2-1 | NA | TRBV5-1 | CASRFQLYNEQFF | TGCGCCAGCAGGTTCCAACTCTACAATGAGCAGTTCTTC
NA | TRBJ2-5 | TRBD1 | TRBV5-1 | CASSQGTVRAETQYF | TGCGCCAGCAGCCAAGGGACAGTGAGGGCAGAGACCCAGTACTTC
NA | TRBJ2-7 | TRBD1 | TRBV14 | CASSHIQGISYEQYF | TGTGCCAGCAGCCATATACAGGGGATCTCCTACGAGCAGTACTTC
once | TRBJ2-3 | NA | TRBV7-9 | CASTLSTDTQYF | TGTGCCAGCACCCTTAGCACAGATACGCAGTATTTT
NA | TRBJ1-4 | NA | TRBV5-1 | CASSPGLRLNEKLFF | TGCGCCAGCAGCCCCGGACTGAGATTGAATGAAAAACTGTTTTTT
NA | TRBJ2-5 | NA | TRBV12-3/TRBV12-4 | CASSLLGDAQYF | TGTGCCAGCAGTTTACTGGGCGATGCCCAGTACTTC
NA | TRBJ2-7 | TRBD1 | TRBV5-4 | CASSTPGQASYEQYF | TGTGCCAGCAGCACTCCGGGACAGGCGTCCTACGAGCAGTACTTC
few | TRBJ2-1 | NA | TRBV5-1 | CASSLGMSSYNEQFF | TGCGCCAGCAGCTTGGGCATGAGCTCCTACAATGAGCAGTTCTTC
NA | TRBJ2-3 | TRBD2 | TRBV10-1 | CASSGGLAGTDTQYF | TGCGCCAGCAGCGGGGGACTAGCGGGTACTGATACGCAGTATTTT
NA | TRBJ2-5 | NA | TRBV6-1 | CASSEPRVYQETQYF | TGTGCCAGCAGTGAACCTCGGGTGTACCAAGAGACCCAGTACTTC
NA | TRBJ2-3 | TRBD1 | TRBV19 | CASRAGTGGKDTQYF | TGTGCCAGTAGGGCTGGGACAGGGGGCAAAGATACGCAGTATTTT
NA | TRBJ2-1 | NA | TRBV27 | CASSLGEQLRPHEQFF | TGTGCCAGCAGCCTGGGCGAGCAATTGCGCCCCCATGAGCAGTTCTTC
NA | TRBJ1-2 | NA | TRBV7-2 | CASSLGRQNYGYTF | TGTGCCAGCAGCTTAGGTCGACAGAACTATGGCTACACCTTC
NA | TRBJ2-5 | TRBD2 | TRBV14 | CASSKGGLAGGVRLKTQYF | TGTGCCAGCAGCAAAGGAGGGCTAGCGGGAGGAGTCCGCTTAAAGACCCAGTACTTC
NA | TRBJ1-4 | NA | TRBV5-6 | CASSLASATNEKLFF | TGTGCCAGCAGCTTGGCCTCTGCAACTAATGAAAAACTGTTTTTT
NA | TRBJ2-7 | NA | TRBV5-1 | CASSTTGPSYEQYF | TGCGCCAGCAGCACTACAGGGCCCTCCTACGAGCAGTACTTC
NA | TRBJ2-7 | TRBD1 | TRBV7-2 | CASSRRTGVHEQYF | TGTGCCAGCAGCCGCCGGACAGGGGTCCACGAGCAGTACTTC
NA | TRBJ2-2 | TRBD2 | TRBV18 | CASSPGVAGAGELFF | TGTGCCAGCTCACCGGGGGTAGCGGGAGCCGGGGAGCTGTTTTTT